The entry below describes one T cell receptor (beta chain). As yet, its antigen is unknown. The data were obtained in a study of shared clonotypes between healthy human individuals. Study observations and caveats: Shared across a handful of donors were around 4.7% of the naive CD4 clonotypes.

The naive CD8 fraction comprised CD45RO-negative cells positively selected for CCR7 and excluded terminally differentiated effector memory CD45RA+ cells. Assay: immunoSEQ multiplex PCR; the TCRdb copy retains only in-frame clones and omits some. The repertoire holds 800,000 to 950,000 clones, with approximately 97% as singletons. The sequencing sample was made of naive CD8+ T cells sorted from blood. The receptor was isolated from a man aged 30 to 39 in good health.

The CDR3: CASSLAVQGYNEQFF. The DNA of the CDR3 is TGCGCCAGCAGCTTGGCCGTACAGGGATACAATGAGCAGTTCTTC. The V call is TRBV5-1, the J call TRBJ2-1; possible D gene TRBD1, 6 bases. Between the trimmed V and J ends, which lost 0 bases and 4 bases, there was a span of 11 bases. The CDR3 runs 15 residues. Germline V CDR1 and CDR2: SGHRS, YFSETQ.